This section outlines one TCR beta chain sequence together with its context. Antigen: not known. The data were obtained in a study of cytomegalovirus exposure and HLA in healthy donors. 60 Vbeta and 13 Jbeta primers were used in PCR. Data came from immunoSEQ multiplex PCR; TCRdb stores just in-frame clones and leaves some out. The sample holds about 250,000 clones, about 77% seen once. Overall study findings and caveats: Accurate prediction of HLA-A and HLA-B alleles (for most subjects) was reportedly achieved from TCR beta sequences. A few CMV-associated chains were confirmed in vitro to be specific for CMV antigens. The study designated 150 or so TCR beta chains cytomegalovirus-associated.

CDR3 length equals 15 residues. J was trimmed by 5 bases and V by 4 bases; bases with no gene match: 9. Germline V gene data show CDR1 as SGHRS and CDR2 as YFSETQ. Source material: PBMCs. This TCR was sampled from a boy between 5 and 17 years old in good health and CMV-seronegative. This rearrangement joins TRBV5-1 to TRBJ2-1; 7 positions agree with TRBD1. The CDR3 loop reads CASSQRQGEDNEQFF. The CDR3 DNA is TGCGCCAGCAGCCAACGACAGGGCGAGGACAATGAGCAGTTCTTC.